One sample yielded the 28 T cell receptor beta chains listed below, sequenced in a study of T cells in Graves' hyperthyroidism and ophthalmopathy. Template material for amplifying TCR beta CDR3 regions consisted of RNA transcripts. In the first-round RT-PCR of the TCR CDR3, the HTBI primer set was used. One entry per CDR3 protein, called by TCRdb with MiXCR from the multiplex PCR reads. The data contain a few hundred thousand distinct CDR3 sequences, about 15% of them singletons. The sequenced sample consisted of blood. The source is a woman aged 25 to 39 with Graves' hyperthyroidism that later progressed to Graves' ophthalmopathy.

There are many counts of this clonotype. The CDR3 sequence is CASSPEEVNTEAFF. The CDR3 DNA follows: TGCGCCAGCAGCCCGGAGGAGGTTAACACTGAAGCTTTCTTT. V usage is TRBV5-1 and J usage is TRBJ1-1, with D unclear. The CDR3 spans 14 residues. Germline V CDR1 and CDR2: SGHRS, YFSETQ. The ends were cut back, 4 bases at V and 2 bases at J, with 12 bases in the middle.

The chain links TRBV5-1 to TRBJ1-6; 7 nucleotides match TRBD1. The V and J ends lost 7 bases and 11 bases, in that order; junction bases with no gene match: 6. Germline V gene data show CDR1 as SGHRS and CDR2 as YFSETQ. The CDR3 runs to 12 residues. The CDR3 sequence: CASRQGEPPLHF. CDR3 coding DNA: TGCGCCAGCCGACAGGGCGAGCCACCCCTCCACTTT.

In its sample, this clonotype was seen many times. The chain has TRBV6-1 and TRBJ1-1; D unclear. The V gene's germline CDR1 is MNHNS and CDR2 SASEGT. With 5 bases removed from V and 2 bases from J, the gap between germline ends came to 12 bases. This CDR3 region has 14 residues. The CDR3 reads CASSPTSGNTEAFF. In nucleotides, the CDR3 is TGTGCCAGCAGTCCTACTTCGGGCAACACTGAAGCTTTCTTT.

This chain uses TRBV6-1 with TRBJ2-7, with D perhaps TRBD2 (5 bases). Per the germline V gene, CDR1 is MNHNS and CDR2 is SASEGT. Between the trimmed V and J ends, which lost 5 bases and 7 bases, there was a span of 15 bases. The CDR3 has 13 amino acids. CDR3: CASSYQLASEQYF. CDR3 nucleotides: TGTGCCAGCAGTTATCAGCTAGCAAGTGAGCAGTACTTC.

This clonotype appeared many times. The chain joins TRBV12-5 to TRBJ1-1; D remains unclear. V lost 2 bases to trimming and J lost 6 bases, with 4 bases between them. The germline V gene encodes CDR1 LGHNT and CDR2 FRNRAP. The CDR3 runs 11 residues. The CDR3 sequence is CASGLTAEAFF. In DNA, the CDR3 is TGTGCTAGTGGTTTGACAGCTGAAGCTTTCTTT.

This clonotype showed up many times. The chain carries TRBV29-1 and TRBJ1-2; 12 bases fit TRBD1. J gave up 8 bases and V 3 bases, and 7 bases lay outside the gene matches. The CDR3 runs 14 residues. Germline V lookup: CDR1 SQVTM, CDR2 ANQGSEA. The CDR3 region is CSVDGTGGAEGYTF. Written as DNA, the CDR3 is TGCAGCGTTGATGGGACAGGGGGCGCAGAAGGCTACACCTTC.

This clonotype was detected many times. The rearrangement links TRBV12-3 or TRBV12-4 to TRBJ2-7, with D possibly matching TRBD1 (6 bases). CDR3 length equals 13 residues. V was trimmed by 6 bases and J by 0 bases, leaving 9 bases between them. Here the CDR3 reads CASRQTGSYEQYF. The CDR3, as DNA: TGTGCCAGCAGACAGACAGGCTCCTACGAGCAGTACTTC.

The CDR3 loop is CASSLHRARGYTF. CDR3 in DNA: TGTGCCAGCAGTTTACACCGGGCGCGAGGCTACACCTTC. V is TRBV27 and J is TRBJ1-2; D not resolved. The CDR3 length is 13 residues. The germline V and J ends were trimmed by 2 bases and 8 bases, with 12 bases remaining between them. Looked up from germline, CDR1 is MNHEY and CDR2 is SMNVEV (reference sequence).

This clonotype was detected many times. J is TRBJ2-3 and V is TRBV5-1, with D perhaps being TRBD1 or TRBD2 (5 bases each). There are 16 residues in the CDR3. V was shortened by 1 base and J by 0 bases, with 12 bases between the two germline ends. CDR1 is SGHRS, CDR2 YFSETQ, per germline. The CDR3 region has the DNA TGCGCCAGCAGCTTGTTCGGGGACCGCAGCACAGATACGCAGTATTTT. It yields the protein CASSLFGDRSTDTQYF.

In this sample, this clonotype turned up many times. The chain recombines TRBV5-1 with TRBJ2-1; 12 bases match TRBD2. The V gene end was trimmed by 2 bases and the J gene end by 0 bases; junction bases not matched to a gene: 3. CDR1 SGHRS and CDR2 YFSETQ come from the germline V gene. The CDR3 has 17 amino acids. The CDR3 DNA reads as TGCGCCAGCAGCTTTCCGACTAGCGGGAGCTCCTACAATGAGCAGTTCTTC. It encodes CASSFPTSGSSYNEQFF.

This clonotype came up many times. As DNA, the CDR3 is TGTGCCAGCAGACCGACGGGAAATGAAAAACTGTTTTTT. Protein product: CASRPTGNEKLFF. This chain joins TRBV12-3 or TRBV12-4 and TRBJ1-4, with no clear D. Deletions cut 6 bases from V and 5 bases from J, with 10 bases between. This CDR3 has 13 amino acids.

Concerning this clonotype: A junction boundary mismatches the germline segment, possibly from a read error. V usage is TRBV19 and J usage is TRBJ2-1, with 14 bases that match TRBD2. Per germline, CDR1 LNHDA and CDR2 SQIVND (reference sequence). There are 15 residues in the CDR3. The CDR3 here is CASSTAGLAGDLLVF. DNA for the CDR3: TGTGCCAGTAGTACTGCGGGACTAGCGGGAGATCTCTTGGTCTTC.

This sequence joins TRBV4-2 and TRBJ1-4; D gene unclear. CDR1 LGHNA and CDR2 YNFKEQ come from the germline V gene. The length of the CDR3 is 13 residues. Between the trimmed V and J ends, which lost 1 base and 7 bases, there was a span of 7 bases. The CDR3 DNA reads as TGTGCCAGCAGCCAAGGGGAAGGTGAAAAACTGTTTTTT. It is translated as CASSQGEGEKLFF.

This clonotype was recorded many times. The V gene is TRBV10-3, the J gene TRBJ1-1; TRBD1 aligns across 11 bases. The germline V gene has CDR1 ENHRY and CDR2 SYGVKD. The length of the CDR3 is 14 residues. Trimming removed 4 bases from V and 5 bases from J; junction bases left unmatched: 3. CDR3 sequence reads: CAISGTGGETEAFF. Here the CDR3 DNA reads TGTGCCATCAGTGGGACAGGGGGCGAGACTGAAGCTTTCTTT.

Turning to this clonotype: Given a much more abundant clone one base away, this may be a read error. The J gene is TRBJ1-1, the V gene TRBV19; no definite D call. Between the trimmed V and J ends, which lost 9 bases and 1 base, there was a span of 9 bases. In germline, CDR1 is LNHDA, CDR2 SQIVND (reference sequence). CDR3 length equals 12 residues. The CDR3 reads CARARRNTEAFF. CDR3 DNA sequence: TGTGCCAGGGCGAGAAGGAACACTGAAGCTTTCTTT.

The table lists this clonotype with many counts. V is TRBV11-1 and J is TRBJ2-5, with D unresolved. Germline V gene sequence: CDR1 SGHAT, CDR2 FQDESV (reference sequence). This CDR3 contains 15 residues. V was cut by 1 base and J by 4 bases, with 13 bases left in between. Written as DNA, the CDR3 is TGTGCCAGCAGCTTAGTCCTCCCGTCAGGAGAGACCCAGTACTTC. Translating gives CASSLVLPSGETQYF.

This clonotype was counted only a few times. This chain joins TRBV4-2 and TRBJ2-7, with 16 bases identical to TRBD2. In germline, CDR1 is LGHNA, CDR2 YNFKEQ. The V and J ends lost 4 bases and 6 bases, in that order; junction bases with no gene match: 6. The CDR3 runs 16 residues. CDR3 nucleotides: TGTGCCAGCAGCCGGGGACTAGCGGGAGGGCCTCGCGAGCAGTACTTC. As protein: CASSRGLAGGPREQYF.

In its sample, this clonotype was seen a few times. The genes are TRBV7-2 and TRBJ1-4, with TRBD1 identical over 8 bases. The ends lost 6 bases at V and 6 bases at J; junction bases unmatched: 3. Germline lookup yields CDR1 SGHTA and CDR2 FQGNSA. The CDR3 consists of 13 residues. The CDR3 DNA sequence: TGTGCCAGCAGGGGGGGACAGGATGAAAAACTGTTTTTT. Its protein is CASRGGQDEKLFF.

There are a few counts of this clonotype. The rearrangement joins TRBV28 to TRBJ2-5; no clear D gene. In germline, CDR1 is MDHEN, CDR2 SYDVKM. The CDR3 extends over 15 amino acids. The V end was cut by 3 bases, the J end by 8 bases, with 19 bases between. CDR3 loop: CASSFGPQPQGTQYF. CDR3 sequence (DNA): TGTGCCAGCAGTTTTGGGCCGCAACCCCAAGGAACCCAGTACTTC. The full variable domain, with the rest looked up from reference TRBV28 and TRBJ2-5, is DVKVTQSSRYLVKRTGEKVFLECVQDMDHENMFWYRQDPGLGLRLIYFSYDVKMKEKGDIPEGYSVSREKKERFSLILESASTNQTSMYLCASSFGPQPQGTQYFGPGTRLLVL.

This clonotype came up many times. The chain has TRBV24-1 and TRBJ2-5; 7 nucleotides match TRBD1. This CDR3 spans 14 amino acids. The germline CDR1 and CDR2 sequences are KGHDR and SFDVKD. J lost 3 bases, V lost 5 bases, and 5 bases had no gene match. DNA for the CDR3: TGTGCCACCAGTGCCCCCGGGACAGAAGAGACCCAGTACTTC. It encodes CATSAPGTEETQYF.

Many counts were recorded for this clonotype. The CDR3 DNA reads TGCAGTGCCGGAGAGGCGCCTGCTAATGAAAAACTGTTTTTT. As protein: CSAGEAPANEKLFF. The genes are TRBV20-1 and TRBJ1-4; no clear D. The germline CDR1 and CDR2 sequences are DFQATT and SNEGSKA (reference sequence). V was shortened by 6 bases and J by 3 bases, with 14 bases between the two germline ends. This CDR3 spans 14 amino acids.

This clonotype has a count of ten or more. A clone one base away is much larger, so this may be a read error. V is TRBV11-3 and J is TRBJ2-1; TRBD2 matches at 9 bases. From germline, CDR1 is SGHNT and CDR2 YENEEA. V lost 5 bases and J lost 8; bases outside the gene matches: 7. The CDR3 consists of 14 residues. For the CDR3, the DNA is TGTGCCAGCAGCCGTGGACTAGCGAGAGATGAGCAGTTCTTC. Amino acid sequence: CASSRGLARDEQFF. The whole variable domain, remainder taken from reference TRBV11-3 and TRBJ2-1, is EAGVVQSPRYKIIEKKQPVAFWCNPISGHNTLYWYLQNLGQGPELLIRYENEEAVDDSQLPKDRFSAERLKGVDSTLKIQPAELGDSAVYLCASSRGLARDEQFFGPGTRLTVL.

This clonotype was picked up many times. The chain employs TRBV6-2 or TRBV6-3 and TRBJ1-4; D remains ambiguous. V was clipped by 2 bases and J by 4 bases, with 14 bases between them. CDR1 and CDR2 (germline): MNHEY, SVGEGT. CDR3 length: 16 residues. The CDR3 DNA sequence: TGTGCCAGCAGTTACGATGACGGAGGTGTTAATGAAAAACTGTTTTTT. It specifies CASSYDDGGVNEKLFF.

The chain links TRBV5-4 to TRBJ1-1; 12 bases line up with TRBD1. Germline V gene data show CDR1 as SGHNT and CDR2 as YYREEE (reference sequence). The trim removed 4 bases at V and 8 bases at J, leaving 12 bases unmatched. The CDR3 covers 16 residues. The CDR3 DNA follows: TGTGCCAGCAGCCAAGGGGCGGGACAGGGGGCGAGGGAAGCTTTCTTT. It encodes CASSQGAGQGAREAFF.

The chain employs TRBV4-2 and TRBJ1-4; a possible D gene is TRBD1 (5 bases). Germline CDR1 and CDR2: LGHNA and YNFKEQ. V dropped 6 bases and J dropped 4 bases, with 12 bases sitting between them. The CDR3 extends over 14 amino acids. The CDR3 is CASRQGPLNEKLFF. The CDR3, as DNA: TGTGCCAGCAGGCAGGGACCGCTTAATGAAAAACTGTTTTTT.

This clonotype was recorded many times. The chain has TRBV29-1 and TRBJ2-4, with D unresolved. This CDR3 is 12 amino acids long. Germline V gene lookup returns CDR1 SQVTM and CDR2 ANQGSEA. The V end was cut by 0 bases, the J end by 6 bases, with 6 bases between. Here the CDR3 reads CSVEDFPNIQYF. The CDR3 nucleotides are TGCAGCGTTGAAGACTTCCCAAACATTCAGTACTTC.

The chain has TRBV6-6 and TRBJ1-1, with D possibly TRBD1 on 5 matching bases. CDR3 size: 16 residues. V was clipped by 2 bases and J by 2 bases, with 15 bases between them. Germline lookup yields CDR1 MNHNY and CDR2 SVGAGI (reference sequence). The CDR3 loop is CASSYLGGVSNTEAFF. CDR3 DNA sequence: TGTGCCAGCAGTTACCTGGGGGGGGTCAGTAACACTGAAGCTTTCTTT.

This clonotype was counted between two and nine times. V and J are TRBV7-9 and TRBJ2-2; no reliable D call. V was trimmed by 2 bases and J by 0 bases, leaving 7 bases between them. Germline-derived CDR1 and CDR2 are SEHNR and FQNEAQ (reference sequence). The CDR3 has 15 residues. CDR3 in DNA: TGTGCCAGCAGCTTAAGGCCGCCGAACACCGGGGAGCTGTTTTTT. This gives the protein CASSLRPPNTGELFF.